A single sample is the source of the 25 T cell receptor beta chains below, sequenced in a study of blood T cell repertoires in COVID-19. The table came from immunoSEQ multiplex PCR; TCRdb's copy has only in-frame clones and leaves some out. The table lists about 530,000 clones, about 89% of them singletons. The sample taken for sequencing was peripheral blood. The receptors here all came from a woman in her forties or fifties with COVID-19, enrolled during active disease.

This clone is a singleton in its sample. The chain combines TRBV19 with TRBJ1-6; no clear D gene. Germline-derived CDR1 and CDR2 are LNHDA and SQIVND (reference sequence). This CDR3 has 14 residues. The germline V and J ends were trimmed by 6 bases and 6 bases, with 12 bases remaining between them. DNA of the CDR3: TGTGCCAGTAGCCTCTCACTGCCTAATTCACCCCTCCACTTT. It yields the protein CASSLSLPNSPLHF.

The rearrangement links TRBV2 to TRBJ2-5; TRBD1 matches at 8 bases. V gave up 5 bases and J gave up 6 bases; unmatched junction bases: 8. Germline CDR1 is SNHLY and CDR2 is FYNNEI. CDR3 size: 14 residues. CDR3 loop: CASSNLDREKTQYF. The CDR3 coding sequence is TGTGCCAGCAGTAATCTGGACAGGGAAAAGACCCAGTACTTC.

V is TRBV5-1 and J is TRBJ2-3; D is undetermined. The CDR3 spans 15 residues. V lost 2 bases to trimming and J lost 0 bases, with 10 bases between them. The germline gives CDR1 SGHRS, CDR2 YFSETQ. The CDR3 here is CASSFERYSTDTQYF. CDR3 DNA sequence: TGCGCCAGCAGCTTTGAGCGTTATAGCACAGATACGCAGTATTTT.

The genes are TRBV10-3 and TRBJ1-1, with 10 bases identical to TRBD1. The CDR3 covers 15 residues. CDR1 is ENHRY and CDR2 is SYGVKD in the germline V gene. Trimming at V came to 6 bases and at J to 4 bases, leaving 8 bases not matched to a gene. Here the CDR3 reads CAISNPGQGFTEAFF. In DNA form, the CDR3 reads TGTGCCATCAGCAATCCGGGACAGGGGTTCACTGAAGCTTTCTTT.

The rearrangement links TRBV27 to TRBJ2-1, with D tentatively TRBD1 (5 bases). The CDR3 consists of 13 residues. Germline V gives CDR1 MNHEY, CDR2 SMNVEV (reference sequence). The V end was cut by 3 bases, the J end by 7 bases, with 10 bases between. In DNA form, the CDR3 reads TGTGCCAGCAGTTTGTCCCGACAGAATGAGCAGTTCTTC. The encoded protein is CASSLSRQNEQFF.

The chain uses TRBV18 and TRBJ1-3, with 8 bases fitting TRBD1. The CDR3 consists of 15 residues. V gave up 3 bases and J gave up 2 bases; unmatched junction bases: 3. CDR1 is KGHSH, CDR2 LQKENI, per germline. The CDR3 loop is CASSPGQGPGNTIYF. The CDR3 nucleotides are TGTGCCAGCTCACCCGGACAGGGACCTGGAAACACCATATATTTT.

The chain joins TRBV5-1 to TRBJ2-6; TRBD2 matches 7 bases. Germline V gene sequence: CDR1 SGHRS, CDR2 YFSETQ. This CDR3 is 17 amino acids long. V shed 1 base and J 0 bases; nucleotides not matched to a gene: 4. In DNA form, the CDR3 reads TGCGCCAGCAGCTTGAGCGGGGCGAACTCTGGGGCCAACGTCCTGACTTTC. Translation: CASSLSGANSGANVLTF.

This chain links TRBV19 with TRBJ1-2; TRBD1 is a possible D gene (5 bases). V gave up 5 bases and J gave up 6 bases, with 13 bases separating them. The CDR3 is made up of 13 amino acids. The germline V gene encodes CDR1 LNHDA and CDR2 SQIVND (reference sequence). The CDR3 DNA follows: TGTGCCAGTAGTCCCTTCACAGGAGATGGCTACACCTTC. Translation gives CASSPFTGDGYTF.

The chain joins TRBV6-5 to TRBJ1-2; a weak D match, TRBD1 (5 bases). V lost 5 bases and J lost 4, with 8 bases in between. The CDR3 loop spans 12 amino acids. CDR1 is MNHEY, CDR2 SVGAGI, per germline. The CDR3 sequence is CASSRGRYGYTF. CDR3 nucleotides: TGTGCCAGCAGTAGGGGCCGCTATGGCTACACCTTC.

The CDR3 here is CASSQTGQGNTEAFF. The CDR3 nucleotides read TGTGCCAGCAGCCAGACAGGGCAGGGGAACACTGAAGCTTTCTTT. The chain employs TRBV3-1 (or the pseudogene TRBV3-2) and TRBJ1-1, with 7 positions matching TRBD1. CDR3 length: 15 residues. Trimming took 3 bases from V and 1 from J; bases not matched to a gene: 5. Germline CDR1 and CDR2: LGHDT and YNNKEL (reference sequence).

The V call is TRBV2, the J call TRBJ2-1; 9 bases map to TRBD2. Germline trimming cut 5 bases from V and 8 bases from J; bases unmatched to any gene: 4. The CDR3 loop spans 13 amino acids. Per the germline V gene, CDR1 is SNHLY and CDR2 is FYNNEI. The CDR3 loop reads CASSSGGTDEQFF. The CDR3 nucleotides read TGTGCCAGCAGTAGCGGGGGGACGGATGAGCAGTTCTTC.

The rearrangement uses TRBV30 and TRBJ1-2, with D hard to call. V was cut by 4 bases and J by 1 base, with 10 bases left in between. The CDR3 covers 13 residues. Germline CDR1 is GTSNPN and CDR2 is SVGIG (reference sequence). The CDR3 sequence is CAWNLGSNYGYTF. The CDR3 DNA reads TGTGCCTGGAACCTTGGCAGTAACTATGGCTACACCTTC. Full variable domain (outside the CDR3, taken from reference TRBV30 and TRBJ1-2): SQTIHQWPATLVQPVGSPLSLECTVEGTSNPNLYWYRQAAGRGLQLLFYSVGIGQISSEVPQNLSASRPQDRQFILSSKKLLLSDSGFYLCAWNLGSNYGYTFGSGTRLTVV.

J is TRBJ1-3 and V is TRBV27; D gene uncertain. Germline V gene data show CDR1 as MNHEY and CDR2 as SMNVEV (reference sequence). The CDR3 is 11 amino acids. V was shortened by 8 bases and J by 0 bases, with 2 bases between the two germline ends. The CDR3 loop is CASYSGNTIYF. As DNA, the CDR3 is TGTGCCAGCTACTCTGGAAACACCATATATTTT.

DNA for the CDR3: TGTGCCAGCAGCCCAACAGGGGGCGCGGGGCAGCCCCAGCATTTT. As protein: CASSPTGGAGQPQHF. The J gene is TRBJ1-5, the V gene TRBV11-2; 9 bases line up with TRBD1. The ends lost 5 bases at V and 7 bases at J; junction bases unmatched: 9. The CDR3 runs to 15 residues. Germline lookup yields CDR1 SGHAT and CDR2 FQNNGV.

The chain recombines TRBV6-1 with TRBJ1-5; possibly TRBD1 for D (6 bases). This CDR3 spans 16 amino acids. Deletions cut 4 bases from V and 0 bases from J, with 13 bases between. Germline V gene data show CDR1 as MNHNS and CDR2 as SASEGT. The CDR3 loop is CASSARTVNSNQPQHF. The CDR3 coding sequence is TGTGCCAGCAGTGCCCGGACAGTCAATAGCAATCAGCCCCAGCATTTT.

This clone is a singleton in its sample. The chain carries TRBV7-6 and TRBJ1-6; tentatively, D is TRBD1 (6 bases). Germline assignment: CDR1 SGHVS and CDR2 FNYEAQ. The CDR3 covers 17 residues. The germline V and J ends were trimmed by 1 base and 7 bases, with 17 bases remaining between them. The DNA for the CDR3 is TGTGCCAGCAGCTTAGAGGAGGGGGGGCGGTGGAATTCACCCCTCCACTTT. This translates into CASSLEEGGRWNSPLHF.

The CDR3 DNA is TGTGCCAGCTCACCCTCGTCCTTACAGGGGGGCCGCGAGCAGTACTTC. It yields the protein CASSPSSLQGGREQYF. The chain is built from TRBV18 and TRBJ2-7; 8 nucleotides agree with TRBD1. This CDR3 comprises 16 residues. V dropped 3 bases and J dropped 6; count of bases not matched to a gene: 13. The germline gives CDR1 KGHSH, CDR2 LQKENI.

This chain joins TRBV5-1 and TRBJ1-1, with 7 bases that match TRBD1. Germline-derived CDR1 and CDR2 are SGHRS and YFSETQ. The V gene end was trimmed by 6 bases and the J gene end by 4 bases; junction bases not matched to a gene: 12. The CDR3 is made up of 15 amino acids. Here the CDR3 reads CASKLIGGSGTEAFF. CDR3 sequence (DNA): TGCGCCAGCAAATTGATAGGGGGCTCCGGCACTGAAGCTTTCTTT.

The V call is TRBV5-1, the J call TRBJ2-7; 11 nucleotides agree with TRBD2. From germline, CDR1 is SGHRS and CDR2 YFSETQ. After removal of 0 bases from V and 7 bases from J, the junction contained 12 bases not matched to a gene. The CDR3 is made up of 17 amino acids. CDR3 coding DNA: TGCGCCAGCAGCTTGGCGGCTAGCGGGGGGTACCCTCGGGAGCAGTACTTC. Translated, it gives CASSLAASGGYPREQYF.

This chain joins TRBV7-6 and TRBJ1-6; 7 bases are shared with TRBD1. The CDR3 consists of 15 residues. J gave up 5 bases and V 4 bases, and 5 bases lay outside the gene matches. CDR1 and CDR2 (germline): SGHVS, FNYEAQ. CDR3 DNA: TGTGCCAGCAGCTCCGACAGGGCGGATAATTCACCCCTCCACTTT. Amino acids: CASSSDRADNSPLHF.

In its sample, this clone was seen once. The chain links TRBV7-9 to TRBJ2-2; no clear D gene. The germline V and J ends were trimmed by 0 bases and 0 bases, with 8 bases remaining between them. The CDR3 is made up of 16 amino acids. The germline V gene encodes CDR1 SEHNR and CDR2 FQNEAQ (reference sequence). Written as DNA, the CDR3 is TGTGCCAGCAGCTTAGCGGGCAGCTCGAACACCGGGGAGCTGTTTTTT. Translation gives CASSLAGSSNTGELFF.

The V gene is TRBV28, the J gene TRBJ2-1, with 9 bases fitting TRBD2. The CDR3 has 13 amino acids. The V segment lost 10 bases and the J segment 4 bases; nucleotides outside the gene matches: 5. In germline, CDR1 is MDHEN, CDR2 SYDVKM. CDR3 sequence (DNA): TGTGCCACCGGGCGGGGGGGGTACAATGAGCAGTTCTTC. Its protein product is CATGRGGYNEQFF. The full variable domain, completed using reference TRBV28 and TRBJ2-1, is DVKVTQSSRYLVKRTGEKVFLECVQDMDHENMFWYRQDPGLGLRLIYFSYDVKMKEKGDIPEGYSVSREKKERFSLILESASTNQTSMYLCATGRGGYNEQFFGPGTRLTVL.

This chain links TRBV6-5 with TRBJ1-1, with D maybe TRBD1 (5 bases). Germline V gene data show CDR1 as MNHEY and CDR2 as SVGAGI. This CDR3 has 14 amino acids. V lost 7 bases and J 4 bases, leaving 16 bases between the germline ends. The CDR3 sequence is CASTNGGGTTEAFF. CDR3 sequence (DNA): TGTGCCAGCACCAACGGGGGTGGGACCACTGAAGCTTTCTTT.

The chain joins TRBV6-5 to TRBJ1-1; D not resolved. The CDR3 totals 15 residues. Between the trimmed V and J ends, which lost 0 bases and 0 bases, there was a span of 8 bases. From germline, CDR1 is MNHEY and CDR2 SVGAGI. The CDR3 nucleotides are TGTGCCAGCAGTTACTCGCCGGGGATGAACACTGAAGCTTTCTTT. This gives the protein CASSYSPGMNTEAFF.

V usage is TRBV30 and J usage is TRBJ2-3; TRBD2 aligns across 8 bases. The germline V gene has CDR1 GTSNPN and CDR2 SVGIG (reference sequence). The V segment lost 2 bases and the J segment 5 bases; nucleotides outside the gene matches: 6. This CDR3 spans 14 amino acids. CDR3 in DNA: TGTGCCTGGAGTTTGGCGGGGGGAATAGATACGCAGTATTTT. The encoded protein is CAWSLAGGIDTQYF.